The 26 T cell receptor beta chains below come from one sample, sequenced in a study of T cell repertoires in cytomegalovirus infection (dated by TCRdb to about 2019). The run used an Illumina HiSeq 1500. The raw public reads went through TCRdb reprocessing: fastp at Q25, MiXCR clone calling, in-frame beta chains kept. Rows are unified per CDR3 protein, each entry keeping the most common DNA and genes. The sample yields under 250,000 distinct CDR3 sequences; approximately 7% were counted once. About 6% of the sample is held by the ten biggest clonotypes. Sequencing was performed on PBMCs. The receptors were sampled from a human donor in good health (CMV status not recorded). Some clones in this sample may be carry-over from other donors' samples.

In this sample, this clonotype turned up a few times. The chain combines TRBV27 with TRBJ2-1; D call uncertain. The ends were cut back, 1 base at V and 8 bases at J, with 15 bases in the middle. This CDR3 spans 15 amino acids. Germline CDR1 and CDR2: MNHEY and SMNVEV (reference sequence). This chain's CDR3 is CASSLFRTEKDEQFF. Written as DNA, the CDR3 is TGTGCCAGCAGTTTATTTAGGACGGAAAAGGATGAGCAGTTCTTC.

This clonotype occurred many times. The chain couples TRBV20-1 to TRBJ1-1; perhaps TRBD1 as D (6 bases). Trimming left V 3 bases short and J 1 base short, with 15 bases between. The CDR3 is 15 residues long. CDR1 is DFQATT and CDR2 is SNEGSKA in the germline V gene (reference sequence). CDR3 coding DNA: TGCAGTGCTAGGGGCCTTGGAGGGGGGAACACTGAAGCTTTCTTT. This gives the protein CSARGLGGGNTEAFF.

Many counts were recorded for this clonotype. The chain couples TRBV7-2 to TRBJ2-5; D is undetermined. Germline loops: CDR1 SGHTA, CDR2 FQGNSA. Trimming cost V 3 bases and J 5 bases, with 10 bases left between them. The CDR3 consists of 13 residues. The chain's CDR3 is CASSFSPPETQYF. DNA of the CDR3: TGTGCCAGCAGCTTTTCCCCCCCGGAGACCCAGTACTTC.

This clonotype was counted ten times or more. The rearrangement joins TRBV6-2 or TRBV6-3 to TRBJ1-5; no clear D gene. The germline V and J ends were trimmed by 5 bases and 4 bases, with 6 bases remaining between them. This CDR3 region has 12 residues. CDR1 MNHEY and CDR2 SVGEGT come from the germline V gene. This CDR3 reads CASSRRNQPQHF. The CDR3 DNA is TGTGCCAGCAGTCGAAGGAATCAGCCCCAGCATTTT.

This clonotype occurred many times. The chain joins TRBV20-1 to TRBJ2-1, with no clear D. Germline lookup yields CDR1 DFQATT and CDR2 SNEGSKA (reference sequence). The CDR3 loop spans 14 amino acids. V was shortened by 6 bases and J by 2 bases, with 14 bases between the two germline ends. Written as DNA, the CDR3 is TGCAGTGCCCCCTGGACCCTAACCTACAATGAGCAGTTCTTC. This encodes CSAPWTLTYNEQFF.

This clonotype was recorded many times. The J gene is TRBJ2-7, the V gene TRBV16; D is possibly TRBD1 or TRBD2 (5 bases each). The CDR3 totals 15 residues. Deletions cut 4 bases from V and 4 bases from J, with 17 bases between. Looked up from germline, CDR1 is KGHSY and CDR2 is FQNENV. The CDR3, as DNA: TGTGCCAGCAGCCCCACAGACTGGGGGTTATACGAGCAGTACTTC. Translated, it gives CASSPTDWGLYEQYF. Based on the CDR3 plus reference TRBV16 and TRBJ2-7, the full variable domain is GEEVAQTPKHLVRGEGQKAKLYCAPIKGHSYVFWYQQVLKNEFKFLISFQNENVFDETGMPKERFSAKCLPNSPCSLEIQATKLEDSAVYFCASSPTDWGLYEQYFGPGTRLTVT.

The sample holds many counts of this clonotype. The rearrangement joins TRBV13 to TRBJ2-7, with D unclear. The CDR3 consists of 14 residues. In germline, CDR1 is PRHDT, CDR2 FYEKMQ (reference sequence). V was clipped by 1 base and J by 4 bases, with 11 bases between them. For the CDR3, the DNA is TGTGCCAGCAGCTTAGCATCGCCCCCTTACGAGCAGTACTTC. Translated: CASSLASPPYEQYF.

This clonotype was recorded at least ten times. The chain employs TRBV7-6 and TRBJ2-1, with TRBD2 as a possible D gene (7 bases). Germline CDR1 is SGHVS and CDR2 is FNYEAQ. The CDR3 is 15 residues long. The V end lost 1 base, the J end lost 9 bases, and 16 bases lay between the germline ends. CDR3 nucleotides: TGTGCCAGCAGCTTAGAGGGGGGGGGCCCTGTTGAGCAGTTCTTC. Protein product: CASSLEGGGPVEQFF.

The sample holds many counts of this clonotype. V is TRBV4-1 and J is TRBJ2-5, with TRBD2 matching over 14 bases. The J segment lost 2 bases and the V segment lost 4 bases, leaving 3 bases of the junction unmatched. CDR1 is MGHRA and CDR2 is YSYEKL in the germline V gene. The CDR3 loop spans 16 amino acids. The CDR3 reads CASSLGLAGDQETQYF. In DNA, the CDR3 is TGCGCCAGCAGCCTGGGACTAGCGGGGGATCAAGAGACCCAGTACTTC.

This clonotype was detected many times. The genes are TRBV5-1 and TRBJ2-2; D is perhaps TRBD1 (5 bases). There are 15 residues in the CDR3. Germline values: CDR1 SGHRS, CDR2 YFSETQ. V dropped 7 bases and J dropped 0 bases, with 13 bases sitting between them. The CDR3 DNA is TGCGCCAGCGGCCACGGCAGGGCGAACACCGGGGAGCTGTTTTTT. It specifies CASGHGRANTGELFF.

This clonotype was seen ten or more times. V usage is TRBV7-2 and J usage is TRBJ2-5, with 7 bases that match TRBD2. The germline V gene encodes CDR1 SGHTA and CDR2 FQGNSA. CDR3 length equals 17 residues. V shed 0 bases, J shed 1 base, and the junction held 8 bases outside the gene matches. The CDR3 bases are TGTGCCAGCAGCTTAGCGAGTGGGGGGGTCCTCCAAGAGACCCAGTACTTC. Translating it yields CASSLASGGVLQETQYF. Looking up the rest from reference TRBV7-2 and TRBJ2-5 gives the full variable domain: GAGVSQSPSNKVTEKGKDVELRCDPISGHTALYWYRQSLGQGLEFLIYFQGNSAPDKSGLPSDRFSAERTGGSVSTLTIQRTQQEDSAVYLCASSLASGGVLQETQYFGPGTRLLVL.

This clonotype was recorded a few times. The chain links TRBV28 to TRBJ2-7; TRBD2 might be the D (6 bases). From germline, CDR1 is MDHEN and CDR2 SYDVKM. The CDR3 consists of 13 residues. V gave up 2 bases and J gave up 5 bases, with 10 bases separating them. In nucleotides, the CDR3 is TGTGCCAGCAGTTTAGGGGGGACCAACGAGCAGTACTTC. Translated: CASSLGGTNEQYF.

This clonotype has more than one count but fewer than ten. J is TRBJ2-7 and V is TRBV5-1; TRBD1 agrees at 11 bases. Germline V gene sequence: CDR1 SGHRS, CDR2 YFSETQ. J gave up 0 bases and V 4 bases, and 6 bases lay outside the gene matches. CDR3 length equals 16 residues. Written as DNA, the CDR3 is TGCGCCAGCAGCGGAGGACAGGGGGCGGCCTCCTACGAGCAGTACTTC. Translation gives CASSGGQGAASYEQYF.

The chain couples TRBV30 to TRBJ1-5; D not resolved. The CDR3 runs 14 residues. Germline V gives CDR1 GTSNPN, CDR2 SVGIG (reference sequence). Trimming stripped 1 base from V and 7 bases from J, with 14 bases between. CDR3 region: CAWSAGLQAQPQHF. CDR3 DNA sequence: TGTGCCTGGAGTGCTGGACTCCAAGCGCAGCCCCAGCATTTT.

This clonotype was detected many times. This chain uses TRBV6-2 or TRBV6-3 with TRBJ2-7, with D hard to call. The CDR3 loop spans 15 amino acids. Trimming pared 0 bases from V and 2 bases from J, leaving 11 bases between. Germline values: CDR1 MNHEY, CDR2 SVGEGT. The CDR3 nucleotides read TGTGCCAGCAGTTACTCGATAACACGGGCCTACGAGCAGTACTTC. Its translation: CASSYSITRAYEQYF.

This clonotype was recorded many times. The rearrangement uses TRBV5-6 and TRBJ1-1, with no clear D. Between the trimmed V and J ends, which lost 6 bases and 0 bases, there was a span of 9 bases. Germline CDR1 reads SGHDT; CDR2 reads YYEEEE. The CDR3 extends over 13 amino acids. CDR3 nucleotides: TGTGCCAGCACTAATCGGGTGAACACTGAAGCTTTCTTT. Translating gives CASTNRVNTEAFF.

This clonotype came up many times. The CDR3 nucleotides read TGCAGCGTTCAAAAGATCTATGGCTACACCTTC. Its protein is CSVQKIYGYTF. The chain carries TRBV29-1 and TRBJ1-2; D is undetermined. V lost 5 bases and J 4 bases, leaving 8 bases between the germline ends. From germline, CDR1 is SQVTM and CDR2 ANQGSEA. The CDR3 runs to 11 residues.

This clonotype showed up many times. The chain joins TRBV10-3 to TRBJ1-2; 7 bases map to TRBD1. Trimming removed 2 bases from V and 2 bases from J; junction bases left unmatched: 5. This CDR3 has 15 amino acids. The germline CDR1 and CDR2 sequences are ENHRY and SYGVKD. CDR3 sequence reads: CAISEGPGQNYGYTF. In nucleotides, the CDR3 is TGTGCCATCAGTGAGGGCCCGGGACAGAACTATGGCTACACCTTC.

A note on this clonotype: A much larger clone sits a single nucleotide away, making a read error possible. V gene TRBV6-5 combines with J gene TRBJ1-1; D is uncertain. The CDR3 spans 12 residues. Germline V CDR1 and CDR2: MNHEY, SVGAGI. The CDR3 DNA is TGTCCCAGCAGTGACTTAACAGATGAAGCTTTCTTT. This translates into CPSSDLTDEAFF.

This clonotype was detected many times. The genes are TRBV14 and TRBJ2-1; TRBD2 might be the D (7 bases). The CDR3 extends over 14 amino acids. V shed 1 base and J shed 10 bases, with 14 bases lying between them. From germline, CDR1 is SGHDN and CDR2 FVKESK. The CDR3 loop reads CASSQAGGPMEQFF. The CDR3 nucleotides read TGTGCCAGCAGCCAAGCGGGGGGCCCTATGGAGCAGTTCTTC.

Many counts were recorded for this clonotype. The chain joins TRBV12-5 to TRBJ2-7; 8 nucleotides line up with TRBD2. This CDR3 comprises 16 residues. V gave up 7 bases and J gave up 2 bases; unmatched junction bases: 13. In germline, CDR1 is LGHNT, CDR2 FRNRAP. CDR3 nucleotide sequence: TGTGCTAGTGAGGCCGGGGGGGCCCGGAGGGCCTACGAGCAGTACTTC. As protein: CASEAGGARRAYEQYF.

This clonotype was picked up many times. The rearrangement joins TRBV29-1 to TRBJ2-7; a possible D gene is TRBD2 (6 bases). The V gene lost 6 bases and the J gene lost 1 base, with 10 bases spanning the gap. Germline CDR1 and CDR2: SQVTM and ANQGSEA. The CDR3 length is 12 residues. The DNA for the CDR3 is TGCAGCGTCGGGACTGGATCCTACGAGCAGTACTTC. Translated, it gives CSVGTGSYEQYF.

This clonotype was observed many times. The chain joins TRBV7-2 to TRBJ2-7; D is perhaps TRBD2 (6 bases). The CDR3 totals 13 residues. V was clipped by 7 bases and J by 7 bases, with 17 bases between them. Germline loops: CDR1 SGHTA, CDR2 FQGNSA. The DNA of the CDR3 is TGTGCCAGCACCCTAGGGAGGAGGCTTGAGCAGTACTTC. Encoded protein: CASTLGRRLEQYF.

This clonotype was picked up many times. This chain joins TRBV6-1 and TRBJ2-1, with 9 positions matching TRBD2. In germline, CDR1 is MNHNS, CDR2 SASEGT. The CDR3 is 16 amino acids. With 5 bases clipped from V and 8 bases from J, the junction kept 13 bases outside the gene matches. CDR3 region: CASSYSGGGAGDEQFF. The DNA of the CDR3 is TGTGCCAGCAGTTATTCCGGCGGGGGGGCCGGCGATGAGCAGTTCTTC.

Concerning this clonotype itself: Just one base apart from a much larger clone, this may be a read error. The gene calls are TRBV29-1 and TRBJ1-2, with TRBD1 matching 9 bases. V gave up 7 bases and J gave up 8 bases; unmatched junction bases: 14. CDR1 SQVTM and CDR2 ANQGSEA come from the germline V gene. This CDR3 has 14 residues. The CDR3 protein is CSAPRDRDDGGYTF. For the CDR3, the DNA is TGCAGCGCCCCCCGGGACAGGGACGACGGCGGCTACACCTTC.

This clonotype has ten or more counts. The junction departs from germline at one end; a sequencing error may be responsible. This chain connects TRBV28 to TRBJ2-4; D not certain. The CDR3 contains 11 residues. CDR1 is MDHEN and CDR2 is SYDVKM in the germline V gene. The CDR3 reads CASSSPPRSVF. CDR3 sequence (DNA): TGTGCCAGCAGTTCCCCGCCCCGCAGTGTCTTC.